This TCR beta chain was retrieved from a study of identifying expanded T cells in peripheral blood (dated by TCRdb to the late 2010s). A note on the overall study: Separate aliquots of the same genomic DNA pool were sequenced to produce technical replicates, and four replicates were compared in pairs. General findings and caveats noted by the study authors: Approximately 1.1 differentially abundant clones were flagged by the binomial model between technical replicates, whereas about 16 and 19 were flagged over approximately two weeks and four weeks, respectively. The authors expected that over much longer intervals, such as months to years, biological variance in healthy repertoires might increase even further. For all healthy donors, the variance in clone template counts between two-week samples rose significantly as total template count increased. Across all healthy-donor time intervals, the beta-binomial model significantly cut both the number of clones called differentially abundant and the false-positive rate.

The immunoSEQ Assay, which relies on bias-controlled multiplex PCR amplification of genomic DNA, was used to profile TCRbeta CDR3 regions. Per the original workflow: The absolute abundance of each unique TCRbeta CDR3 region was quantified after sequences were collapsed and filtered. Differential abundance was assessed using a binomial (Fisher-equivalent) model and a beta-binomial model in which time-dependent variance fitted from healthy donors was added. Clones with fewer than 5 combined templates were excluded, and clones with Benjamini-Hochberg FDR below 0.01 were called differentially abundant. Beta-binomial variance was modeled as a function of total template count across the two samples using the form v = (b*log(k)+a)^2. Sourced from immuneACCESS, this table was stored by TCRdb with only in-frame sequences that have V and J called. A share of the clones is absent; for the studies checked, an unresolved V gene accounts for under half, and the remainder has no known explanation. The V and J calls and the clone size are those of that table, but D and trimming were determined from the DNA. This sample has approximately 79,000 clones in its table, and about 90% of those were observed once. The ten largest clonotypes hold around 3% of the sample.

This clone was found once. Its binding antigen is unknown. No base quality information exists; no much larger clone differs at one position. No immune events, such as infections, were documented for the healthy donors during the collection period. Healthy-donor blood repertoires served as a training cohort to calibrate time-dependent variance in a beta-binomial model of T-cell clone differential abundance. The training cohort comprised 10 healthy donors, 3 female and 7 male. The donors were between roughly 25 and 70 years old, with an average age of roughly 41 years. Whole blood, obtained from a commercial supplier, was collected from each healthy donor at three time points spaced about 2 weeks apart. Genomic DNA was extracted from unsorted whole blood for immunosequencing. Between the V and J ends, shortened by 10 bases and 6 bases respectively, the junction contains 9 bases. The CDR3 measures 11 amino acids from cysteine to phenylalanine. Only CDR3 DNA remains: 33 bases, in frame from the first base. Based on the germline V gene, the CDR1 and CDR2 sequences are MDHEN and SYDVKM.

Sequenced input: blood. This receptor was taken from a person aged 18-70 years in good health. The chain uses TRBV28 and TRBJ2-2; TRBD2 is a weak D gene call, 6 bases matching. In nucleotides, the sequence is TGTGCCACACCGGGGGCCGGGGAGCTGTTTTTT. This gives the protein CATPGAGELFF. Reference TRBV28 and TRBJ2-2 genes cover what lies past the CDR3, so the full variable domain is DVKVTQSSRYLVKRTGEKVFLECVQDMDHENMFWYRQDPGLGLRLIYFSYDVKMKEKGDIPEGYSVSREKKERFSLILESASTNQTSMYLCATPGAGELFFGEGSRLTVL.